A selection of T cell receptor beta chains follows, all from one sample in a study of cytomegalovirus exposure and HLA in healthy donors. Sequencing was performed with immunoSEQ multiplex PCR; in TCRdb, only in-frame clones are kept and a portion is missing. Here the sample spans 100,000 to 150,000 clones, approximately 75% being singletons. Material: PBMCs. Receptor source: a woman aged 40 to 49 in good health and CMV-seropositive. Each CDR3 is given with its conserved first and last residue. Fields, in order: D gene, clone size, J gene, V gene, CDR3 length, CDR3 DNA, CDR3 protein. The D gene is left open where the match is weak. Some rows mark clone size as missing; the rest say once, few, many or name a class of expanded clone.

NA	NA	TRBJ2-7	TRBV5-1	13	TGCGCCAGCAGCTTGGGACAGGCGGGTGAGCAGTACTTC	CASSLGQAGEQYF
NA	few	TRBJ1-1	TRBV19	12	TGTGCCAGTAGTCAGGGGCAAACAGAAGCTTTCTTT	CASSQGQTEAFF
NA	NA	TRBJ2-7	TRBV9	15	TGTGCCAGCAGCGTAGATCGGGGGGCCCCCTACGAGCAGTACTTC	CASSVDRGAPYEQYF
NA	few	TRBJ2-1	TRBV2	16	TGTGCCAGCTCCAATCGGGGGGCTGACTCCTACAATGAGCAGTTCTTC	CASSNRGADSYNEQFF
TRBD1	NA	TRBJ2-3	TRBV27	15	TGTGCCAGCAGTTTAATACAGGGGGCCCCAGATACGCAGTATTTT	CASSLIQGAPDTQYF
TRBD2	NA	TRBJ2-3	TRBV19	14	TGTGCCAGTAGGATACTAGCGGGAGAGGGTACGCAGTATTTT	CASRILAGEGTQYF
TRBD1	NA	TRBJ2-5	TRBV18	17	TGTGCCAGCTCACCGGAATTCGGGACAGGGGGCGATGAGACCCAGTACTTC	CASSPEFGTGGDETQYF
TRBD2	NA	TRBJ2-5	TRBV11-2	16	TGTGCCAGCAGCCAAGGGACTAGCGGGAGAGGAGAGACCCAGTACTTC	CASSQGTSGRGETQYF
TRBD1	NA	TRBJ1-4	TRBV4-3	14	TGCGCCAGCAGCCAGGGACAGGGTGTTGAAAAACTGTTTTTT	CASSQGQGVEKLFF
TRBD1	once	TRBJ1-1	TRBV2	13	TGTGCCAGCATGACAGGGGGGAACACTGAAGCTTTCTTT	CASMTGGNTEAFF
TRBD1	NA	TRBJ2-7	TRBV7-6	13	TGTGCCAGCAGCGGCCAGACAGGGTACGAGCAGTACTTC	CASSGQTGYEQYF
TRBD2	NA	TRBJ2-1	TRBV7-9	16	TGTGCCAGCAGCCAACAAAGCGGGATCCTTTACAATGAGCAGTTCTTC	CASSQQSGILYNEQFF
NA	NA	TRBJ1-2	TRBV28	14	TGTGCCAGCAGGCCTCCGGGTTCTAACTATGGCTACACCTTC	CASRPPGSNYGYTF
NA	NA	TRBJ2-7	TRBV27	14	TGTGCCAGCAGTTCTAGCCTCCCTGGCTCCGAGCAGTACTTC	CASSSSLPGSEQYF
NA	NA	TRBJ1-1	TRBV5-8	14	TGTGCCAGCAGCTTGGGACTGACCAACACTGAAGCTTTCTTT	CASSLGLTNTEAFF
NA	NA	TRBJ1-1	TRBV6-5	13	TGTGCCAGCACTTGGGATGGGAGCACTGAAGCTTTCTTT	CASTWDGSTEAFF
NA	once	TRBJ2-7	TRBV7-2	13	TGTGCCAGCAGCTCTCGGAGCTCCTACGAGCAGTACTTC	CASSSRSSYEQYF
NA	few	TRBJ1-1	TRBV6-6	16	TGTGCCAGCAGTTACTCGACGGGGGGCTTGAACACTGAAGCTTTCTTT	CASSYSTGGLNTEAFF